The sequence of this T cell receptor beta chain was determined in a study of cytomegalovirus exposure and HLA in healthy donors. The study, taken as a whole, reports: Presence/absence comparisons presumed near-even sequencing depth among donors. It was likely that a cluster of highly shared sequence variants was a sequencing artifact.

It was with 60 Vbeta and 13 Jbeta primers that the PCR ran. Repertoires were generated with immunoSEQ multiplex PCR, while TCRdb's copy carries only in-frame clones and drops some. Here the sample spans some 160,000 clones, around 77% being singletons. Trimming took off 2 bases at V and 6 bases at J, with 12 bases between the two ends. CDR3 length equals 14 residues. The germline V gene has CDR1 MNHNS and CDR2 SASEGT. A word on this clone: No antigen is known for it.

This chain uses TRBV6-1 with TRBJ2-3; D perhaps matches TRBD1 (6 bases). This clonotype was obtained from a man aged 60 to 75 in good health and CMV-seronegative. The specimen was PBMCs. This CDR3 is CASSEPGALDTQYF. CDR3 DNA sequence: TGTGCCAGCAGTGAACCAGGGGCTCTGGATACGCAGTATTTT.